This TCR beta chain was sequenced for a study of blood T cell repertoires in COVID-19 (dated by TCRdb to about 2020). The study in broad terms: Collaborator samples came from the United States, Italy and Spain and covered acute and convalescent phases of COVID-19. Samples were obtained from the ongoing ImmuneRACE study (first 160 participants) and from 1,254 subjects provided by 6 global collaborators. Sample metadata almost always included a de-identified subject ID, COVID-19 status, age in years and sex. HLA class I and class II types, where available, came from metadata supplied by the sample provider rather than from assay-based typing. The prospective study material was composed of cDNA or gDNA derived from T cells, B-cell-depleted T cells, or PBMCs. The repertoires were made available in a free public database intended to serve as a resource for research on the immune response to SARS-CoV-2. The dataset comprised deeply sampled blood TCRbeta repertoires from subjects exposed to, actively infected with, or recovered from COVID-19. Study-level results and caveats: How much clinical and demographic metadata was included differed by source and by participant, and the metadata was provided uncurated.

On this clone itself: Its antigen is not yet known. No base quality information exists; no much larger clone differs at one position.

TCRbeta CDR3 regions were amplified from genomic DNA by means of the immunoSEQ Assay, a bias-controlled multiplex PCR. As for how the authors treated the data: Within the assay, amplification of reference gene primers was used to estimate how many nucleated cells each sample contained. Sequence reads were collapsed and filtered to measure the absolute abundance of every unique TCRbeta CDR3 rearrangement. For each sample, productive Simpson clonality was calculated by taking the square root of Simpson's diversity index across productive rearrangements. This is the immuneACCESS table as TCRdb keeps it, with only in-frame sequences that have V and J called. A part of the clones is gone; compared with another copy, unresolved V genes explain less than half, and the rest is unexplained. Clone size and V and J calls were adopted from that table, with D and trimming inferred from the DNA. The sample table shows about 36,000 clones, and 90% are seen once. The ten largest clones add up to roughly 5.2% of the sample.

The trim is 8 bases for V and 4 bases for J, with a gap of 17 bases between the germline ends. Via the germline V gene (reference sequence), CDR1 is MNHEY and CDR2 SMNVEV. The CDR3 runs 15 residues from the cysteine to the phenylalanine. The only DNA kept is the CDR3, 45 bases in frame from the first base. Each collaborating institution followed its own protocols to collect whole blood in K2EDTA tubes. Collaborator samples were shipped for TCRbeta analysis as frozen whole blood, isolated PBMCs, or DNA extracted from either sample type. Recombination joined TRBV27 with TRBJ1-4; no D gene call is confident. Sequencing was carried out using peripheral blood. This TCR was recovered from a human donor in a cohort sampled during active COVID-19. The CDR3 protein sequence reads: CASAKTTHYNEKLFF. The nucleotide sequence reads TGTGCCAGCGCCAAGACTACCCACTATAATGAAAAACTGTTTTTT. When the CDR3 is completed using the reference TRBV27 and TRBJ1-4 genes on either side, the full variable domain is EAQVTQNPRYLITVTGKKLTVTCSQNMNHEYMSWYRQDPGLGLRQIYYSMNVEVTDKGDVPEGYKVSRKEKRNFPLILESPSPNQTSLYFCASAKTTHYNEKLFFGSGTQLSVL.